This T cell receptor (beta chain) was identified during a study of T-cell memory formation after mild COVID-19 (dated by TCRdb to the early 2020s). Regarding the study in general: Most TCR sequence clusters were specific to one of the two donors. T-cell clones expanding and contracting after mild COVID-19 in a couple of donors were tracked by longitudinal TCRalpha and TCRbeta repertoire sequencing. The cohort comprised two young, previously healthy adult volunteers, one female and one male. On the study overall, not on this receptor specifically: Balanced CD4/CD8 phenotypes were observed for clones contracting from day 15 to 85, whereas a bias towards CD4+ was observed for a second wave of clones expanding from day 15 to 37. The detection of some responding clones in pre-infection memory suggests that pre-existing cross-reactive memory T cells joined the SARS-CoV-2 response. SARS-CoV-2 specificity of the second-wave clones peaking on day 37 was not confirmed. Only a couple of mild cases were covered by the study, and larger cohorts that include severe cases with pre-infection samples were considered necessary. Contracting CD4+ clones were found mainly in CM and EM memory subsets, while CD8+ clones were enriched in EMRA.

Ficoll-Paque density gradient centrifugation was the method used to isolate PBMCs. For CDR1 and CDR2, the germline V gene (reference sequence) lists SEHNR and FQNEAQ. Counted from cysteine to phenylalanine, this CDR3 has 16 amino acids. Left in the record is the CDR3 DNA by itself, 48 bases read in frame from the first base. Germline trimming: 5 bases from V, 5 bases from J; junction bases outside gene matches: 7. Of note for this clonotype: The specificity of this receptor is unknown. Base-call qualities are not available, and no considerably larger clone is one nucleotide away.

The instrument was an Illumina NovaSeq 6000. cDNA libraries for TCRalpha and TCRbeta were prepared by 5'RACE using constant-segment primers, with sample barcodes and unique molecular identifiers added. Trizol reagent was used to extract RNA from every sample. Amplification of the libraries took two PCR steps, and the second step added a second sample barcode plus Illumina TruSeq adapters. Libraries were sequenced on an Illumina NovaSeq with 2 x 150 bp paired-end reads. In the source study's methods: With migec v1.2.7, reads were demultiplexed and then collapsed into UMI-guided consensus sequences. With mixcr v2.1.11, UMI consensuses were aligned to TRA and TRB V and J templates and assembled into clonotypes. Clonotypes were classified as expanded or contracted when called significant by both edgeR and NoisET, with noise models trained on biological replicates. For edgeR calls, a false discovery rate-adjusted p below 0.01 and a log2 fold-change threshold of 1 were applied. PCA with hierarchical clustering of max-normalized trajectories of the 1000 most abundant clonotypes was used as exploratory dynamics analysis. The CD4 or CD8 phenotype of responding clones was assigned using the separately sequenced CD4+ and CD8+ repertoires. TCRdb trimmed the raw reads at Q25, called clones with MiXCR and kept productive beta chains. Identical CDR3 protein sequences are pooled into one entry, listed with their most common genes and DNA. The V and J calls reflect TCRdb's pipeline rather than the authors' work. This sample holds about 290,000 distinct CDR3 sequences; approximately 16% were observed only once. 22% of the sample is taken by the ten largest.

The clonotype was recovered from a man between 18 and 29 years old who had mild COVID-19 (a few samples of this study predate the infection). The sample titles of this study are shuffled in the database, so cell type and time point are left out; the donor was told from shared clones. Sequencing was done on a sample of PBMCs or a T cell subset sorted from them (not recorded which). The chain links TRBV7-9 with TRBJ2-5; a stretch of 14 junction bases matches TRBD2. The CDR3 corresponds to CASSLTSGGARETQYF. In nucleotide form, the sequence is TGTGCCAGCAGCCTGACTAGCGGGGGGGCCCGGGAGACCCAGTACTTC.